This T cell receptor beta chain was sequenced in a study of cytomegalovirus exposure and HLA in healthy donors. Study findings and constraints: Many donors carried some public TCRs, although rarity characterized most TCR sequences.

Sequenced by immunoSEQ multiplex PCR; TCRdb stores in-frame clones only, minus some. The sample contains more than 140,000 clones, roughly 91% of which appear only once. Worth noting for this clone: Its target is unknown.

The sample comprised PBMCs. The TCR sequence derives from a woman younger than 35 in good health and CMV-seropositive.

The CDR3 DNA reads TGTGCCAGTGAGACGGGGTATGGCTACACCTTC. The encoded protein is CASETGYGYTF. The genes are TRBV19 and TRBJ1-2; D remains unclear. The CDR3 is 11 amino acids. The V end lost 8 bases, the J end lost 5 bases, and 9 bases lay between the germline ends. The germline CDR1 and CDR2 sequences are LNHDA and SQIVND (reference sequence).